The 29 T cell receptor beta chains below all came from one sample that was sequenced in a study of blood T cell repertoires in COVID-19. TCRdb keeps only in-frame clones here, not all; method: immunoSEQ multiplex PCR. The sample lists fewer than 400,000 clones, less than 85% occurring once. The material sequenced was PBMCs or T cells enriched from blood (not recorded which). These receptor sequences come from a woman in her twenties or thirties who had been exposed to COVID-19.

The chain has TRBV27 and TRBJ2-1, with TRBD2 matching over 8 bases. The CDR3 consists of 16 residues. The trim removed 0 bases at V and 10 bases at J, leaving 11 bases unmatched. Looked up from germline, CDR1 is MNHEY and CDR2 is SMNVEV (reference sequence). CDR3 amino acids: CASSLSAGGSYWEQFF. CDR3 bases: TGTGCCAGCAGTTTATCGGCGGGGGGTTCCTATTGGGAGCAGTTCTTC.

The V gene is TRBV6-2 or TRBV6-3, the J gene TRBJ1-6, with TRBD1 identical over 7 bases. This CDR3 has 16 residues. The trim removed 4 bases at V and 6 bases at J, leaving 9 bases unmatched. CDR1 and CDR2 from the germline V gene are MNHEY and SVGEGT. The CDR3 DNA reads TGTGCCAGCAGTTCTCCTTCGACAGGGTCTAATTCACCCCTCCACTTT. Amino acids: CASSSPSTGSNSPLHF.

V usage is TRBV19 and J usage is TRBJ1-1; 8 nucleotides align to TRBD1. Trimming cost V 1 base and J 4 bases; bases outside gene matches: 20. This CDR3 has 20 residues. The germline CDR1 and CDR2 sequences are LNHDA and SQIVND (reference sequence). As DNA, the CDR3 is TGTGCCAGTAGTATAGGGGACAGGAAAGGAGGTTCGAGGGGGTTCACTGAAGCTTTCTTT. It yields the protein CASSIGDRKGGSRGFTEAFF.

The J gene is TRBJ1-4, the V gene TRBV6-6, with D possibly being TRBD1 (5 bases). Between the trimmed V and J ends, which lost 7 bases and 10 bases, there was a span of 22 bases. The CDR3 is 15 amino acids. Per the germline V gene, CDR1 is MNHNY and CDR2 is SVGAGI (reference sequence). The CDR3 spells CASKGRAGVAGKLFF. CDR3 nucleotide sequence: TGTGCCAGCAAGGGGAGGGCGGGGGTTGCAGGAAAACTGTTTTTT.

V usage is TRBV11-1 and J usage is TRBJ2-7, with 12 bases aligning to TRBD1. This CDR3 comprises 15 residues. The germline V gene has CDR1 SGHAT and CDR2 FQDESV (reference sequence). J was trimmed by 7 bases and V by 5 bases; bases with no gene match: 9. CDR3 coding DNA: TGTGCCAGCAGCCCACAGGGACAGGGGGCCGTTGAGCAGTACTTC. Its protein product is CASSPQGQGAVEQYF.

This clone was recorded only once. The V call is TRBV11-2, the J call TRBJ2-6; D is uncertain. CDR3 length: 19 residues. V was pared by 4 bases and J by 1 base, with 20 bases between. Per the germline V gene, CDR1 is SGHAT and CDR2 is FQNNGV. CDR3 nucleotide sequence: TGTGCCAGCAGCTCCCTTCGACGAACCTGGGCATCTGGGGCCAACGTCCTGACTTTC. Its translation is CASSSLRRTWASGANVLTF.

This rearrangement joins TRBV30 to TRBJ2-7; D not certain. Trimming removed 5 bases at V and 0 bases at J, with 11 bases between. The CDR3 runs to 13 residues. CDR1 GTSNPN and CDR2 SVGIG come from the germline V gene (reference sequence). The CDR3 region is CAWGLDNSYEQYF. CDR3 bases: TGTGCCTGGGGGCTCGACAACTCCTACGAGCAGTACTTC.

The chain employs TRBV2 and TRBJ1-5; 9 positions agree with TRBD1. CDR1 is SNHLY, CDR2 FYNNEI, per germline. V shed 6 bases and J 4 bases; nucleotides not matched to a gene: 13. The CDR3 consists of 17 residues. CDR3 sequence reads: CASREDRGGVGNQPQHF. The DNA for the CDR3 is TGTGCCAGCAGGGAGGACAGGGGAGGAGTTGGTAATCAGCCCCAGCATTTT.

The chain combines TRBV28 with TRBJ1-1; D gene unclear. V shed 5 bases and J shed 1 base, with 11 bases lying between them. Germline-derived CDR1 and CDR2 are MDHEN and SYDVKM. The CDR3 totals 14 residues. The CDR3 DNA sequence: TGTGCCAGCAGTACAAGTACCCCGAACACTGAAGCTTTCTTT. This codes for CASSTSTPNTEAFF.

This clone was observed once. The V and J genes are TRBV28 and TRBJ1-1; 7 nucleotides align to TRBD1. The germline gives CDR1 MDHEN, CDR2 SYDVKM. The CDR3 totals 15 residues. V lost 6 bases, J lost 0 bases, and 7 bases stayed unmatched. The CDR3 region is CASRPPGQMNTEAFF. DNA for the CDR3: TGTGCCAGCAGGCCTCCGGGACAGATGAACACTGAAGCTTTCTTT.

This rearrangement joins TRBV5-1 to TRBJ1-1; the match to TRBD1 covers 7 bases. The J segment lost 0 bases and the V segment lost 5 bases, leaving 10 bases of the junction unmatched. The CDR3 is 16 amino acids. Germline V lookup: CDR1 SGHRS, CDR2 YFSETQ. CDR3: CASSSPSGTVNTEAFF. The CDR3 DNA sequence: TGCGCCAGCAGTTCACCATCCGGGACAGTGAACACTGAAGCTTTCTTT.

The chain joins TRBV28 to TRBJ2-7; D not certain. Trimming stripped 6 bases from V and 6 bases from J, with 6 bases between. The length of the CDR3 is 10 residues. Per the germline V gene, CDR1 is MDHEN and CDR2 is SYDVKM. This chain's CDR3 is CASSRGEQYF. The CDR3, as DNA: TGTGCCAGCAGCCGCGGCGAGCAGTACTTC.

The rearrangement uses TRBV30 and TRBJ1-4; no clear D. The CDR3 sequence is 11 residues long. Germline V lookup: CDR1 GTSNPN, CDR2 SVGIG (reference sequence). Deletions cut 5 bases from V and 7 bases from J, with 8 bases between. The CDR3 DNA is TGTGCCTGGGATCGTCGTGAAAAACTGTTTTTT. It translates to CAWDRREKLFF.

This chain connects TRBV3-1 (or the pseudogene TRBV3-2) to TRBJ1-6; TRBD1 aligns across 8 bases. Germline CDR1 and CDR2: LGHDT and YNNKEL (reference sequence). The CDR3 covers 18 residues. The ends lost 6 bases at V and 0 bases at J; junction bases unmatched: 10. CDR3 nucleotides: TGTGCCAGCAGATCTGACAGGGGCGGAAGCTCCTATAATTCACCCCTCCACTTT. Translated, it gives CASRSDRGGSSYNSPLHF.

The chain recombines TRBV28 with TRBJ2-1; 8 bases are a match to TRBD1. V lost 5 bases to trimming and J lost 0 bases; unmatched junction nucleotides: 3. From germline, CDR1 is MDHEN and CDR2 SYDVKM. The CDR3 length is 15 residues. The CDR3 DNA sequence: TGTGCCAGCAGTATAACAGGGGGCTCCTACAATGAGCAGTTCTTC. Translated: CASSITGGSYNEQFF.

The V gene is TRBV7-8, the J gene TRBJ2-7, with a tentative D call TRBD2 (6 bases). Deletions cut 5 bases from V and 3 bases from J, with 23 bases between. This CDR3 spans 17 amino acids. Germline V gene sequence: CDR1 SGHVS, CDR2 FQNEAQ. DNA for the CDR3: TGTGCCAGCAGCGTTACGGCAAGTGGGGGAGGTAACTACGAGCAGTACTTC. Amino acid sequence: CASSVTASGGGNYEQYF.

The chain carries TRBV4-3 and TRBJ1-4, with a possible D match to TRBD1 (6 bases). The germline V gene encodes CDR1 LGHNA and CDR2 YSLEER. This CDR3 is built from 15 residues. V gave up 0 bases and J gave up 5 bases, with 10 bases separating them. The CDR3 protein is CASSQERTVNEKLFF. DNA of the CDR3: TGCGCCAGCAGCCAAGAAAGGACAGTAAATGAAAAACTGTTTTTT.

This sequence joins TRBV10-1 and TRBJ2-1; perhaps TRBD1 as D (6 bases). The germline V gene has CDR1 WNHNN and CDR2 SYGVQD (reference sequence). CDR3 length: 12 amino acids. V gave up 5 bases and J gave up 8 bases, with 10 bases separating them. In nucleotides, the CDR3 is TGCGCCAGCAGTTCCGCAGGGGATGAGCAGTTCTTC. Its protein is CASSSAGDEQFF.

This clone was counted a few times. This chain joins TRBV5-1 and TRBJ1-5; 9 bases match TRBD1. Germline values: CDR1 SGHRS, CDR2 YFSETQ. There are 15 residues in the CDR3. V lost 5 bases to trimming and J lost 6 bases; unmatched junction nucleotides: 9. DNA of the CDR3: TGCGCCAGCAGTCCAACCGGGACAGGGAGTCAGCCCCAGCATTTT. Amino acid sequence: CASSPTGTGSQPQHF.

The chain joins TRBV11-2 to TRBJ1-3; no reliable D call. The germline CDR1 and CDR2 sequences are SGHAT and FQNNGV. V lost 6 bases and J 0 bases, leaving 15 bases between the germline ends. CDR3 length equals 16 residues. In DNA, the CDR3 is TGTGCCAGCAGAACTCCTGGACGGGACTCTGGAAACACCATATATTTT. This encodes CASRTPGRDSGNTIYF.

In DNA, the CDR3 is TGTGCCAGCAGTGACTCCCCCGGGACAGGGTTTCTGAACACTGAAGCTTTCTTT. Translation: CASSDSPGTGFLNTEAFF. The V and J genes are TRBV6-4 and TRBJ1-1; TRBD1 matches 9 bases. The V gene's germline CDR1 is MRHNA and CDR2 SNTAGT. The CDR3 runs to 18 residues. The ends lost 0 bases at V and 0 bases at J; junction bases unmatched: 8.

This chain joins TRBV27 and TRBJ2-3; D is uncertain. The CDR3 covers 14 residues. Trimming stripped 2 bases from V and 0 bases from J, with 6 bases between. Germline assignment: CDR1 MNHEY and CDR2 SMNVEV (reference sequence). Here the CDR3 DNA reads TGTGCCAGCAGTTTAGCGTATAGCACAGATACGCAGTATTTT. Residues: CASSLAYSTDTQYF.

V gene TRBV28 combines with J gene TRBJ2-5, with D possibly TRBD1 on 7 matching bases. V was clipped by 5 bases and J by 5 bases, with 18 bases between them. The CDR3 totals 15 residues. CDR1 MDHEN and CDR2 SYDVKM come from the germline V gene. The CDR3 DNA sequence: TGTGCCAGCAGTAACAGGGGCCCCGGGGGTGAGACCCAGTACTTC. Protein product: CASSNRGPGGETQYF.

The chain uses TRBV7-8 and TRBJ2-5, with D tentatively TRBD2 (6 bases). The V end was cut by 5 bases, the J end by 1 base, with 14 bases between. Looked up from germline, CDR1 is SGHVS and CDR2 is FQNEAQ. This CDR3 spans 15 amino acids. The CDR3: CASSPRLGLQETQYF. CDR3 coding DNA: TGTGCCAGCAGCCCGAGACTAGGGCTCCAAGAGACCCAGTACTTC.

This clone occurred a few times. The chain employs TRBV5-1 and TRBJ2-3; 8 bases are a match to TRBD1. The germline V gene has CDR1 SGHRS and CDR2 YFSETQ. The CDR3 is made up of 16 amino acids. V shed 0 bases and J 0 bases; nucleotides not matched to a gene: 3. The CDR3 spells CASSLGTGMSTDTQYF. CDR3 DNA: TGCGCCAGCAGCTTGGGGACAGGGATGAGCACAGATACGCAGTATTTT. The full variable domain, with the rest looked up from reference TRBV5-1 and TRBJ2-3, is KAGVTQTPRYLIKTRGQQVTLSCSPISGHRSVSWYQQTPGQGLQFLFEYFSETQRNKGNFPGRFSGRQFSNSRSEMNVSTLELGDSALYLCASSLGTGMSTDTQYFGPGTRLTVL.

This sequence joins TRBV2 and TRBJ1-2, with D uncertain. CDR3 length: 14 residues. CDR1 SNHLY and CDR2 FYNNEI come from the germline V gene. The V gene lost 4 bases and the J gene lost 6 bases, with 15 bases spanning the gap. The CDR3 DNA is TGTGCCAGCAGTGCTTTGGGCAGTTTCAATGGCTACACCTTC. It is translated as CASSALGSFNGYTF.

This rearrangement joins TRBV5-6 to TRBJ1-1; tentative D call: TRBD1 (5 bases). The V gene lost 1 base and the J gene lost 8 bases, with 18 bases spanning the gap. There are 15 residues in the CDR3. The germline gives CDR1 SGHDT, CDR2 YYEEEE. CDR3 sequence reads: CASSLSAGIILEAFF. In DNA, the CDR3 is TGTGCCAGCAGCTTGTCGGCAGGGATTATTCTCGAAGCTTTCTTT.

The chain combines TRBV6-6 with TRBJ2-2; 7 nucleotides agree with TRBD1. CDR3 length equals 16 residues. Germline assignment: CDR1 MNHNY and CDR2 SVGAGI (reference sequence). V lost 6 bases and J lost 5; bases outside the gene matches: 12. CDR3 in DNA: TGTGCCAGCAGGCTTTATCCGACAGGGCGTACCGGGGAGCTGTTTTTT. This sequence encodes CASRLYPTGRTGELFF.

The rearrangement joins TRBV3-1 (or the pseudogene TRBV3-2) to TRBJ1-3; possible D gene TRBD1, 6 bases. Trimming removed 2 bases from V and 2 bases from J, with 10 bases in between. This CDR3 contains 15 residues. CDR1 and CDR2 from the germline V gene are LGHDT and YNNKEL (reference sequence). The CDR3 region has the DNA TGTGCCAGCAGCCAATCCAGGGACACTGGAAACACCATATATTTT. This translates into CASSQSRDTGNTIYF.